The next 18 T cell receptor beta chains were all read from a single sample in a study of shared clonotypes between healthy human individuals. TCRdb's copy holds only in-frame clones and misses some; the assay was immunoSEQ multiplex PCR. The sample shows under 600,000 clones, 95% to 98% of them seen only once. It was CD45RO-negative cells, positively selected for CCR7, that made up naive CD8 cells, with terminally differentiated effector memory CD45RA+ cells excluded. The source material was naive CD8+ T cells sorted from blood. These receptors were collected from a man aged 25 to 40 in good health.

The chain joins TRBV7-9 to TRBJ2-3; 9 nucleotides line up with TRBD2. Germline lookup yields CDR1 SEHNR and CDR2 FQNEAQ (reference sequence). The V gene end was trimmed by 6 bases and the J gene end by 2 bases; junction bases not matched to a gene: 9. The CDR3 loop spans 16 amino acids. The DNA of the CDR3 is TGTGCCAGCAGAGCAATTCTAGCGGGGTACACAGATACGCAGTATTTT. Amino acid sequence: CASRAILAGYTDTQYF.

The V and J genes are TRBV14 and TRBJ2-7, with 12 bases fitting TRBD2. Germline CDR1 reads SGHDN; CDR2 reads FVKESK. CDR3 size: 15 residues. V trimming: 1 base; J trimming: 2 bases; junction bases outside the gene matches: 0. CDR3 nucleotides: TGTGCCAGCAGCCAAGGACTAGCGGGAGCCTACGAGCAGTACTTC. Its protein is CASSQGLAGAYEQYF.

The V call is TRBV11-2, the J call TRBJ2-3; 7 bases agree with TRBD2. With V trimmed by 5 bases and J by 6 bases, 17 bases remained unmatched. In germline, CDR1 is SGHAT, CDR2 FQNNGV. There are 17 residues in the CDR3. In DNA, the CDR3 is TGTGCCAGCAGCGGTCCTTCCGCGGGAGAAGTACGGGATACGCAGTATTTT. Translation gives CASSGPSAGEVRDTQYF.

The CDR3 DNA follows: TGTGCCAGCAGCTCGATAGCGGGAGCAACCCACGAGCAGTACTTC. The encoded protein is CASSSIAGATHEQYF. The chain recombines TRBV5-4 with TRBJ2-7; 9 bases line up with TRBD2. Germline trimming cut 3 bases from V and 5 bases from J; bases unmatched to any gene: 9. The germline V gene encodes CDR1 SGHNT and CDR2 YYREEE (reference sequence). This CDR3 is built from 15 residues.

The rearrangement uses TRBV7-9 and TRBJ2-7; 9 bases agree with TRBD1. The length of the CDR3 is 12 residues. The V gene end was trimmed by 1 base and the J gene end by 12 bases; junction bases not matched to a gene: 4. Germline V CDR1 and CDR2: SEHNR, FQNEAQ (reference sequence). This chain's CDR3 is CASSLGLDRGYF. DNA for the CDR3: TGTGCCAGCAGCTTAGGTTTGGACAGGGGGTACTTC.

The V gene is TRBV27, the J gene TRBJ1-5, with a weak D call TRBD1 (5 bases). There are 16 residues in the CDR3. The germline V gene has CDR1 MNHEY and CDR2 SMNVEV (reference sequence). V was cut by 6 bases and J by 4 bases, with 19 bases left in between. As DNA, the CDR3 is TGTGCCAGCAGAAAAGGAGGGGTAGGCTGGAATCAGCCCCAGCATTTT. Translation: CASRKGGVGWNQPQHF.

The chain joins TRBV27 to TRBJ2-3, with 7 bases matching TRBD2. Looked up from germline, CDR1 is MNHEY and CDR2 is SMNVEV (reference sequence). V lost 3 bases to trimming and J lost 6 bases; unmatched junction nucleotides: 9. This CDR3 comprises 15 residues. CDR3 bases: TGTGCCAGCAGTTTTGGCGGGGGTGGAGATGATACGCAGTATTTT. Translation gives CASSFGGGGDDTQYF.

The chain has TRBV19 and TRBJ1-5, with no clear D. The germline V gene encodes CDR1 LNHDA and CDR2 SQIVND (reference sequence). The CDR3 totals 17 residues. Trimming removed 1 base from V and 1 base from J, with 14 bases in between. CDR3 in DNA: TGTGCCAGTAGTATAGCAACTGATACTGCCAGCAATCAGCCCCAGCATTTT. Translating gives CASSIATDTASNQPQHF.

This clone was observed once. This chain joins TRBV11-2 and TRBJ2-2; 10 bases align to TRBD2. Germline V gene lookup returns CDR1 SGHAT and CDR2 FQNNGV. The CDR3 consists of 16 residues. J gave up 7 bases and V 0 bases, and 5 bases lay outside the gene matches. The CDR3 DNA reads as TGTGCCAGCAGCTTAGATGCTAGCGGGAGCGGCGGGGAGCTGTTTTTT. Amino acid sequence: CASSLDASGSGGELFF.

This clone was recorded only once. CDR3 DNA sequence: TGTGCCAGCAGTGAAACACCGGAAGCACGATACAATGAGCAGTTCTTC. Protein sequence: CASSETPEARYNEQFF. This rearrangement joins TRBV2 to TRBJ2-1; D gene ambiguous. Germline V CDR1 and CDR2: SNHLY, FYNNEI. The CDR3 extends over 16 amino acids. The V end was cut by 2 bases, the J end by 4 bases, with 15 bases between.

The rearrangement uses TRBV6-1 and TRBJ1-1, with 7 bases that match TRBD1. V lost 2 bases and J lost 1; bases outside the gene matches: 4. Germline loops: CDR1 MNHNS, CDR2 SASEGT. CDR3 length equals 15 residues. As DNA, the CDR3 is TGTGCCAGCAGTGAATACCGGACAGGGAACACTGAAGCTTTCTTT. This encodes CASSEYRTGNTEAFF.

The V and J genes are TRBV11-2 and TRBJ2-7, with D perhaps given as TRBD1 or TRBD2 (5 bases each). The V end lost 3 bases, the J end lost 2 bases, and 14 bases lay between the germline ends. The germline gives CDR1 SGHAT, CDR2 FQNNGV. This CDR3 has 15 residues. The CDR3 loop reads CASSFPGRTTYEQYF. In DNA form, the CDR3 reads TGTGCCAGCAGCTTTCCGGGACGGACCACCTACGAGCAGTACTTC.

V and J are TRBV7-2 and TRBJ2-5; a weak D match, TRBD2 (5 bases). Deletions cut 6 bases from V and 4 bases from J, with 9 bases between. CDR3 length: 12 amino acids. Germline V gene data show CDR1 as SGHTA and CDR2 as FQGNSA. The CDR3 sequence is CASREVGETQYF. DNA for the CDR3: TGTGCCAGCAGGGAGGTTGGAGAGACCCAGTACTTC.

The CDR3 DNA is TGCGCCAGCAGCTTTGGGACGAACTCCTACGAGCAGTACTTC. Its protein is CASSFGTNSYEQYF. The chain is built from TRBV5-1 and TRBJ2-7; TRBD1 or TRBD2 may be the D gene (5 bases each). V lost 2 bases and J lost 0, with 9 bases in between. The CDR3 has 14 amino acids. Germline V gives CDR1 SGHRS, CDR2 YFSETQ.

The CDR3 region has the DNA TGTGCCAGCAGCTTTTTCGGCGGGAGCGCAGATACGCAGTATTTT. This translates into CASSFFGGSADTQYF. The gene calls are TRBV5-5 and TRBJ2-3; 7 nucleotides match TRBD2. With 2 bases clipped from V and 4 bases from J, the junction kept 7 bases outside the gene matches. This CDR3 has 15 residues. CDR1 and CDR2 (germline): SGHKS, YYEKEE (reference sequence).

The chain is built from TRBV5-6 and TRBJ2-1, with 9 bases identical to TRBD1. The trim removed 7 bases at V and 4 bases at J, leaving 9 bases unmatched. The CDR3 is 15 amino acids. Germline CDR1 is SGHDT and CDR2 is YYEEEE. The CDR3 DNA follows: TGTGCCAGCGACATCGGGACAGGGACATACAATGAGCAGTTCTTC. Its protein is CASDIGTGTYNEQFF.

A single count supports this clone. V and J are TRBV14 and TRBJ2-1, with TRBD2 matching over 9 bases. The CDR3 spans 16 residues. V trimming: 0 bases; J trimming: 8 bases; junction bases outside the gene matches: 8. From germline, CDR1 is SGHDN and CDR2 FVKESK. In DNA form, the CDR3 reads TGTGCCAGCAGCCAAGAAGGTAGCGGGAGAGGGGATGAGCAGTTCTTC. Translation: CASSQEGSGRGDEQFF.

In the case of this clone: This sample includes further DNA sequences coding for the same CDR3. This chain connects TRBV7-8 to TRBJ2-1, with D unresolved. Germline values: CDR1 SGHVS, CDR2 FQNEAQ. V was cut by 1 base and J by 7 bases, with 5 bases left in between. This CDR3 contains 12 residues. The CDR3 DNA reads as TGTGCCAGCAGCTTAGTGGGGAATGAGCAGTTCTTC. Its protein product is CASSLVGNEQFF.